This T cell receptor (beta chain) stems from a study of blood T cell repertoires in COVID-19 (dated by TCRdb to the early 2020s). With regard to the full study: The collaborator samples originated in the United States, Italy and Spain and spanned the acute and convalescent phases of COVID-19. The material from the prospective study consisted of cDNA or gDNA derived from T cells, B-cell-depleted T cells, or PBMCs. Deeply sampled blood TCRbeta repertoires from subjects exposed to, actively infected with, or recovered from COVID-19 were included in the dataset. A freely available public database, intended as a resource for researchers studying the immune response to SARS-CoV-2, is where the repertoires were released. Samples came from the ongoing ImmuneRACE study (first 160 participants) plus 1,254 subjects from 6 global collaborators. Sample metadata almost always included a de-identified subject ID, COVID-19 status, age in years and sex. Where available, HLA class I and class II types were obtained from metadata supplied by the sample provider rather than from assay-based typing.

The germline V gene (reference sequence) specifies SGHNT as CDR1 and YYREEE as CDR2. The germline ends are 11 bases apart after V is trimmed by 0 bases and J by 5 bases. The CDR3 contains 15 residues, cysteine and phenylalanine counted. Left in the record is the CDR3 DNA by itself, 45 bases read in frame from the first base. Findings and caveats that apply to the study as a whole: The amount of clinical and demographic metadata varied by source and participant and was provided uncurated.

TCRbeta CDR3 regions were amplified from genomic DNA by means of the immunoSEQ Assay, a bias-controlled multiplex PCR. From the authors' description of their analysis: The number of nucleated cells in each sample was estimated from the amplification of reference gene primers within the assay. Sequence reads were collapsed and filtered to measure the absolute abundance of every unique TCRbeta CDR3 rearrangement. Productive Simpson clonality was computed per sample as the square root of Simpson's diversity index over productive rearrangements. As stored in TCRdb, this immuneACCESS dataset retains in-frame rearrangements with V and J assigned. A fraction of the clones does not appear; measured against another copy, unresolved V genes explain less than half of the discrepancy, and the remainder lacks a known reason. V, J and clone size are taken as reported in that table, and D and trimming were inferred from the DNA itself. The sample table shows approximately 300,000 clones, and around 87% are seen once. Clones ranked in the top ten supply more than 2% of the sample.

In the case of this clone: What this receptor recognizes is not known. Per-base qualities were not stored, and no clone one base away is much larger.

Collaborating institutions collected whole blood in K2EDTA tubes following their own protocols. For TCRbeta analysis, collaborator samples were shipped as frozen whole blood, as isolated PBMCs, or as DNA extracted from either sample type. The chain was built from TRBV5-4 and TRBJ1-4, with TRBD1 as a weak D call on 6 bases. Sequences were obtained from peripheral blood. The TCR sequence derives from a man younger than 35 with active or convalescent COVID-19. The encoded CDR3 is CASSLAGGPNEKLFF. The nucleotide sequence reads as follows: TGTGCCAGCAGCTTGGCCGGGGGGCCCAATGAAAAACTGTTTTTT.